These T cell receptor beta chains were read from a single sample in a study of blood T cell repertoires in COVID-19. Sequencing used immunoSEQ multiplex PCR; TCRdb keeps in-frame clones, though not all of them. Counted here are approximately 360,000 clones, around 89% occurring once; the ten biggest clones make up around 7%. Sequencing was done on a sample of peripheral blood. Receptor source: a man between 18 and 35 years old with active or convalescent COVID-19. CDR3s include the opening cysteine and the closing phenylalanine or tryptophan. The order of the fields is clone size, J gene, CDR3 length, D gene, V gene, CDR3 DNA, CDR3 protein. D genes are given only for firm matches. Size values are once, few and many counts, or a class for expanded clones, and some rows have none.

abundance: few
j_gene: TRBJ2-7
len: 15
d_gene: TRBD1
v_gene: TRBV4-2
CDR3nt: TGTGCCAGCAGCCGAGACAGGGGTGGATCCTACGAGCAGTACTTC
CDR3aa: CASSRDRGGSYEQYF

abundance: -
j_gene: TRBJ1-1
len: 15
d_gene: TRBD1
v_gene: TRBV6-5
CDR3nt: TGTGCCAGCGGAGGGGGCAGACCGTCGAACACTGAAGCTTTCTTT
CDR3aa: CASGGGRPSNTEAFF

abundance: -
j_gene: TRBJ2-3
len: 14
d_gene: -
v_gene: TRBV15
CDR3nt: TGTGCCACCAGCCCACGACTATTCACAGATACGCAGTATTTT
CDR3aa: CATSPRLFTDTQYF

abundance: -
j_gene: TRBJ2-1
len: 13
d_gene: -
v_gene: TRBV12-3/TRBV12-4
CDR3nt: TGTGCCAGCAGTCCCTATACGTACAATGAGCAGTTCTTC
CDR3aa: CASSPYTYNEQFF

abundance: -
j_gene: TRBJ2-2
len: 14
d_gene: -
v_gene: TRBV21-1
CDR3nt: TGTGCCAGCAGCAAAGAGCTGGGCTCCGGGGAGCTGTTTTTT
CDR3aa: CASSKELGSGELFF

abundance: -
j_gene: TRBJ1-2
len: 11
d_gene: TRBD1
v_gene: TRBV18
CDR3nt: TGTGCCAGCACTACAGGGGGAGGCTACACCTTC
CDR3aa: CASTTGGGYTF

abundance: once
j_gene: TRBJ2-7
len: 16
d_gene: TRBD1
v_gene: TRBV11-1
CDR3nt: TGTGCCAGCAGCTTAGCGGGGGGACAGGGTATTCACGAGCAGTACTTC
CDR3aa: CASSLAGGQGIHEQYF

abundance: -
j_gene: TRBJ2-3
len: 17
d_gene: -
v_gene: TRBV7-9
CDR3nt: TGTGCCAGCAGCTTATTGGCGGCGAGTCTAGCAGCAGATACGCAGTATTTT
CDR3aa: CASSLLAASLAADTQYF

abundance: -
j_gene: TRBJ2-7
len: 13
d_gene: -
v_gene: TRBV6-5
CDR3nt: TGTGCCAGCAGTTATGCAGGGGAGTACGAGCAGTACTTC
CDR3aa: CASSYAGEYEQYF

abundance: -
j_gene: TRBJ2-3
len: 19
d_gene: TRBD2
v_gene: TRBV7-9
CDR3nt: TGTGCCAGCAGCTTTCTTAGTCTTCGAGGACTAGCGGGCGCAGATACGCAGTATTTT
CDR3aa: CASSFLSLRGLAGADTQYF

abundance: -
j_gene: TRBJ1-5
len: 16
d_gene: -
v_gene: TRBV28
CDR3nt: TGTGCCAGCAGCCCTCATAGCGGGAGAGGCAATCAGCCCCAGCATTTT
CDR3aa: CASSPHSGRGNQPQHF

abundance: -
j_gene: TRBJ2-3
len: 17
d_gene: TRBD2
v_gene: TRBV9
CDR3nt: TGTGCCAGCAGCGTAGAGGGGAGCGGGGTAAGCGCAGATACGCAGTATTTT
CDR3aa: CASSVEGSGVSADTQYF

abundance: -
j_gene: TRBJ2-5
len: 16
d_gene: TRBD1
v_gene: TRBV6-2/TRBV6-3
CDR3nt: TGTGCCAGCAGTCCCCGGACAGGGGTTGGTTCAGAGACCCAGTACTTC
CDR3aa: CASSPRTGVGSETQYF

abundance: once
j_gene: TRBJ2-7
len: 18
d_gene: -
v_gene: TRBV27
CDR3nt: TGTGCCAGCAGTCGCATGGGGATTAAGGCAGGGTATCCCTACGAGCAGTACTTC
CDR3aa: CASSRMGIKAGYPYEQYF

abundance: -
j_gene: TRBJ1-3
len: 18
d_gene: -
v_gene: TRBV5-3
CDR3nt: TGTGCCAGAAGCTGGTCCCGGGACTCCCAATTCTCTGGAAACACCATATATTTT
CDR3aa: CARSWSRDSQFSGNTIYF

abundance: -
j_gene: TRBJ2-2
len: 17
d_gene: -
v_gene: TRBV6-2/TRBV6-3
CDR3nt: TGTGCCAGCAGTTACTCGGAGAGGAGGACCAACACCGGGGAGCTGTTTTTT
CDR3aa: CASSYSERRTNTGELFF

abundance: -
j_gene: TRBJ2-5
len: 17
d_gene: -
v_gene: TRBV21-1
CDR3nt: TGTGCCAGCAGCAAAGAGGGACTAGCGGGAGGGCATGAGACCCAGTACTTC
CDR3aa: CASSKEGLAGGHETQYF

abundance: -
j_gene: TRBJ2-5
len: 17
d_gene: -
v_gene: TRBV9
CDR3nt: TGTGCCAGCAGCGCCGGACCTGGGGGCGACAGCCAAGAGACCCAGTACTTC
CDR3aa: CASSAGPGGDSQETQYF

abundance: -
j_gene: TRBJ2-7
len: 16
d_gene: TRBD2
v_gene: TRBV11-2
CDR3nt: TGTGCCAGCAGCGGAAAGACTAGCGGGAGGGCCTACGAGCAGTACTTC
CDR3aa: CASSGKTSGRAYEQYF

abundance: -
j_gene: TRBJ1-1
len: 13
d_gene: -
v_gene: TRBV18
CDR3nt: TGTGCCAGCTCGTCCACATTTAACACTGAAGCTTTCTTT
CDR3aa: CASSSTFNTEAFF

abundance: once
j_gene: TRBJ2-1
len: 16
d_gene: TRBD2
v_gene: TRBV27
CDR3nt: TGTGCCAGCAGTTTGACTAGCGGGAGCTCCTACAATGAGCAGTTCTTC
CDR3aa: CASSLTSGSSYNEQFF

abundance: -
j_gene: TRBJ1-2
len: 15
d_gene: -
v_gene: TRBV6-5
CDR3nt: TGTGCCAGCAGTTTATCCAGACAGTGGAACTATGGCTACACCTTC
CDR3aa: CASSLSRQWNYGYTF

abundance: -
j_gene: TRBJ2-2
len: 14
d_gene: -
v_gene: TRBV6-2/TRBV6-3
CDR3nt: TGTGCCAGCAGTTACCATCCAGGGGCCGGGGAGCTGTTTTTT
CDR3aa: CASSYHPGAGELFF

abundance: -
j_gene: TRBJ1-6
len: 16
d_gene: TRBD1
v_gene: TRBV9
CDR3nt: TGTGCCAGCAGCGTCCGGGACAGGGGAGGTAATTCACCCCTCCACTTT
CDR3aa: CASSVRDRGGNSPLHF

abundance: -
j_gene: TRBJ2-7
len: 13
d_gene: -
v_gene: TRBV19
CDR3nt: TGTGCCAGTAGTAACGGACTTAACTACGAGCAGTACTTC
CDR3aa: CASSNGLNYEQYF

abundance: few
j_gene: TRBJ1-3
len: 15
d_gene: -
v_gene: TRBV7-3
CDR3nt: TGTGCCAGCAGCTTATCGGGGGGTTATGGAAACACCATATATTTT
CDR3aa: CASSLSGGYGNTIYF

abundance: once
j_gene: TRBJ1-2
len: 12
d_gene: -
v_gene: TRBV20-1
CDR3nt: TGCAGTGCTAGTTCTCCTAACTATGGCTACACCTTC
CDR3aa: CSASSPNYGYTF

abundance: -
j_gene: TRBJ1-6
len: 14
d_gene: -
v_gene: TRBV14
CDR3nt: TGTGCCAGCAGCCAAGTAACAGGGTATTCACCCCTCCACTTT
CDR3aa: CASSQVTGYSPLHF

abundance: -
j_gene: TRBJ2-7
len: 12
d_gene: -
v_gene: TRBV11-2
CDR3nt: TGTGCCAGCAGCGACTCTGCCTACGAGCAGTACTTC
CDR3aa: CASSDSAYEQYF